This T cell receptor (beta chain) was sequenced during a study of tumor-infiltrating lymphocytes in glioblastoma multiforme (dated by TCRdb to the late 2010s). Context from the whole study: Whether intratumoral genomic heterogeneity fosters TIL diversity was tested through joint investigation of somatic mutations, TIL diversity and immune response activity.

The full study reports these points: Because T cells carry unequal numbers of TCR transcripts, RNA-based TCR sequencing may distort clone frequencies. T cells were not sorted into functional subsets, and such sorting was noted by the authors as a future improvement. Generalizability is limited because the TCR and somatic mutation analysis included only one glioblastoma patient.

Comment on this clonotype: What antigen it recognizes has not been identified. The input lacks base qualities; no much larger clone sits a single base away.

A modified ARM-PCR protocol with multiple V-beta primers and a C-beta primer was used to build TCRB libraries from RNA via three nested multiplex PCR rounds. ProtoScript II Reverse Transcriptase and a C-beta primer were used to synthesize TCRB-specific cDNA from 0.4 to 0.6 ug total RNA. For the TCRB libraries, no unique molecular identifiers were described. In the third PCR, barcodes and adapters were added over about 25 cycles with Deep VentR (exo-) polymerase, and the 250-500 bp bands were then gel purified. An Illumina HiSeq 2500 generating 250 bp paired-end reads was used to sequence the TCRB libraries. The source study handled its data this way. Reads were cleaned with Trimmomatic, merged with FLASH, assigned V, D and J segments with MiGEC, and analyzed with VDJtools. Repertoire diversity was quantified with the Shannon-Wiener diversity index calculated using VDJtools. TCRdb's own reprocessing of the public reads used fastp at Q25 and MiXCR and kept productive beta chains. Each entry merges the rows of one CDR3 protein and shows their most common DNA and genes. The V and J calls, along with clone size, are taken from TCRdb and not from the paper's own processing. This sample has 15,000 to 20,000 distinct CDR3 sequences in its table, and 65% to 75% of those were observed once. 15% to 20% of the sample lies in the top ten.

For peripheral blood mononuclear cells, total RNA was isolated with TRIzol reagent and then purified using the RNeasy kit. Every RNA sample had an RNA integrity number above 6.5 and an OD 260/280 ratio above 1.9. The germline V gene gives CDR1 as SGHAT and CDR2 as FQNNGV. Deletion took 4 bases off V and 12 bases off J, with a span of 20 bases between the germline ends. CDR3 length: 14 amino acids, cysteine to phenylalanine. The sequence is cut down to CDR3 DNA, 42 bases in frame from base 1. This clonotype was sampled from a male donor with glioblastoma. The specimen sequenced was peripheral blood. Recombination connected TRBV11-2 to TRBJ2-3; the D gene is possibly TRBD2, with 5 bases matching. The DNA reads TGTGCCAGCAGCTCGGGAATATGGGCAGGTACACAGTATTTT. This is translated as CASSSGIWAGTQYF.